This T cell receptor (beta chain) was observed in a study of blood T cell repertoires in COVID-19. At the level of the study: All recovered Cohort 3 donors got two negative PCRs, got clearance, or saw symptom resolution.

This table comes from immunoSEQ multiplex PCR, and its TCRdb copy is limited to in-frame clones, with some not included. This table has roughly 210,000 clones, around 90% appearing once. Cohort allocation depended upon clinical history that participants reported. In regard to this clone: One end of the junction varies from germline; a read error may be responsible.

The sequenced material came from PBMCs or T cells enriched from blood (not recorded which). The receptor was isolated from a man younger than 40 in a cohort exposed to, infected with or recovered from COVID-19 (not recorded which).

This CDR3 reads CASSFSSSPTDTQYF. DNA of the CDR3: TGTGCTAGCAGCTTTTCTAGCTCCCCCACAGATACGCAGTATTTT. The chain is built from TRBV7-7 and TRBJ2-3, with D perhaps matching TRBD2 (5 bases). Per the germline V gene, CDR1 is SSHAT and CDR2 is FNYEAQ (reference sequence). This CDR3 has 15 amino acids.